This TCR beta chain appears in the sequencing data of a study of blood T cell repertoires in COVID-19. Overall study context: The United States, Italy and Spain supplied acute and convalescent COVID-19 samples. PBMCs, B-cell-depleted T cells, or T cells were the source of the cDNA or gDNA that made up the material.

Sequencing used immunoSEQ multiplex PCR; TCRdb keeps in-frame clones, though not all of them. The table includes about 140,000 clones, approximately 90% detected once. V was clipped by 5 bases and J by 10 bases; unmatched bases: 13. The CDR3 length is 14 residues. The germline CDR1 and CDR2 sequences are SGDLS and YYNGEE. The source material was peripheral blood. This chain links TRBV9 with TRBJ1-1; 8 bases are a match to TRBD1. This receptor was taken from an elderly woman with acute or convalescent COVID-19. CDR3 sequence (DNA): TGTGCCAGCAGTGGTGGACAGGGCGGATTGGTAGCTTTCTTT. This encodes CASSGGQGGLVAFF.